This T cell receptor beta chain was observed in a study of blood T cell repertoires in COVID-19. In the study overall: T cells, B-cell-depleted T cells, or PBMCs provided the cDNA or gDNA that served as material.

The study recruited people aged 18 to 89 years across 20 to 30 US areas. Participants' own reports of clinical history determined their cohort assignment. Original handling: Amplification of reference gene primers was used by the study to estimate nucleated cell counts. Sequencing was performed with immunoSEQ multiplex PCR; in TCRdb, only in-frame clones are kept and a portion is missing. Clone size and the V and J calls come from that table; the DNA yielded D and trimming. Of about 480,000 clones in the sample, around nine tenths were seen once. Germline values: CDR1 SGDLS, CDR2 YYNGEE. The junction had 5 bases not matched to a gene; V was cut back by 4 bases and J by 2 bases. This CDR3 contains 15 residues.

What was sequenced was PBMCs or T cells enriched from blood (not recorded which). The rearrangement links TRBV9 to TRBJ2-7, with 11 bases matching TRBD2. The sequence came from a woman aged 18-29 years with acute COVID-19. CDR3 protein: CASSFRTSGPYEQYF. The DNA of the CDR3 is TGTGCCAGCAGCTTTCGGACTAGCGGGCCCTACGAGCAGTACTTC.